This T cell receptor (beta chain) stems from a study of cytomegalovirus exposure and HLA in healthy donors. With regard to this clone: The antigen remains unidentified.

In nominal health when sampled, donors likely had unrecorded immune exposures nonetheless. Study-level results: Most TCR sequences showed up rarely, but some public TCRs showed up in many donors.

PCR employed 60 Vbeta and 13 Jbeta primers. Profiling relied on immunoSEQ multiplex PCR, and the TCRdb table lists in-frame clones only, not all of them. The table records some 120,000 clones, about 80% of them present only once. The CDR3 has 15 amino acids. The germline CDR1 and CDR2 sequences are MNHNS and SASEGT. The V segment lost 7 bases and the J segment 10 bases; nucleotides outside the gene matches: 12. This chain uses TRBV6-1 with TRBJ2-1; 11 nucleotides line up with TRBD2. The TCR originated in a man aged 25 to 40 in good health and CMV-seronegative. The specimen sequenced was PBMCs. In DNA, the CDR3 is TGTGCCAGCACGCCTCTCGGACTAGCGGGTGAGGAGCAGTTCTTC. Translated: CASTPLGLAGEEQFF.